These 6 T cell receptor beta chains were sequenced from one sample in a study of blood T cells in healthy people across ages. Then a second PCR, running roughly 6 to 11 cycles, was carried out with a sample-barcoded 5' primer and a J-beta primer mix. TCRdb processed the 5' RACE reads anew with MiXCR; each CDR3 protein has one entry. The sample carries 800,000 to 950,000 distinct CDR3 sequences, almost 30% recorded once. These data were likewise used in another study, on T cells of mothers and their children.

Source material: blood. All receptors derive from a middle-aged woman in good health.

This clonotype has just a few counts. The chain combines TRBV28 with TRBJ1-1; 10 bases agree with TRBD1. The V and J ends lost 2 bases and 6 bases, in that order; junction bases with no gene match: 3. This CDR3 contains 14 residues. Germline assignment: CDR1 MDHEN and CDR2 SYDVKM. CDR3 sequence (DNA): TGTGCCAGCAGTTTAAGGGACAGGGGATCTGAAGCTTTCTTT. Its protein is CASSLRDRGSEAFF.

This clonotype was observed a handful of times. The genes are TRBV15 and TRBJ2-7, with D possibly TRBD1 on 6 matching bases. The germline V and J ends were trimmed by 0 bases and 5 bases, with 17 bases remaining between them. Germline CDR1 LNHNV, CDR2 YYDKDF (reference sequence). This CDR3 is 16 amino acids long. The CDR3 loop is CATSRESQGFDHEQYF. In DNA form, the CDR3 reads TGTGCCACCAGCAGAGAGAGCCAGGGGTTTGACCACGAGCAGTACTTC.

V is TRBV28 and J is TRBJ2-7; tentatively, D is TRBD1 (6 bases). The CDR3 is made up of 16 amino acids. Germline-derived CDR1 and CDR2 are MDHEN and SYDVKM. The V end was cut by 7 bases, the J end by 4 bases, with 23 bases between. For the CDR3, the DNA is TGTGCCAGCACCCCCTTTTCGGGACAATTCCCTTACGAGCAGTACTTC. It translates to CASTPFSGQFPYEQYF.

The chain combines TRBV24-1 with TRBJ2-3; 10 bases agree with TRBD1. This CDR3 comprises 15 residues. Germline V lookup: CDR1 KGHDR, CDR2 SFDVKD. V lost 4 bases and J lost 4; bases outside the gene matches: 4. CDR3 protein: CATSEPGTGADTQYF. CDR3 in DNA: TGTGCCACCAGTGAGCCCGGGACAGGGGCAGATACGCAGTATTTT.

The sample holds many counts of this clonotype. The rearrangement links TRBV27 to TRBJ1-4; D is possibly TRBD1 (5 bases). The CDR3 covers 16 residues. Germline loops: CDR1 MNHEY, CDR2 SMNVEV (reference sequence). Trimming shortened V by 5 bases and J by 4 bases, and 17 bases separated the two germline ends. The CDR3 coding sequence is TGTGCCAGCAGTCCCAGTTTGGGGGGAGGTAATGAAAAACTGTTTTTT. It is translated as CASSPSLGGGNEKLFF.

As regards this clonotype: The junction departs from germline at one end; a sequencing error may be responsible. The chain joins TRBV12-3 or TRBV12-4 to TRBJ2-3; TRBD1 might be the D (7 bases). The CDR3 loop spans 15 amino acids. The CDR3 DNA reads TGTGCCAGCAGTTTGGGCAGGGGGGACACAGATATGCAGTATTTT. This sequence encodes CASSLGRGDTDMQYF.